Each of the 9 T cell receptor beta chains below was sequenced from the same sample in a study of monozygotic twins with inflammatory bowel disease. TCRdb reprocessed the 5' RACE reads, with one entry per CDR3 protein and no DNA. The sample is made up of some 150,000 distinct CDR3 sequences, and the top ten hold over 1% of it. Sequenced sample: blood. These receptors all come from a human donor with ulcerative colitis or Crohn's disease, or a healthy co-twin of an affected twin (not recorded which).

The chain carries TRBV6-1 and TRBJ1-1; TCRdb calls TRBD1, which cannot be checked without DNA. The germline V gene has CDR1 MNHNS and CDR2 SASEGT. The CDR3 extends over 14 amino acids. The CDR3 loop is CASIQGAEGTEAFF.

The chain couples TRBV29-1 to TRBJ2-3; the D call from TCRdb, TRBD1, cannot be confirmed without DNA. The V gene's germline CDR1 is SQVTM and CDR2 ANQGSEA. This CDR3 is built from 12 residues. This CDR3 reads CSGITGTDTQYF.

J is TRBJ1-5 and V is TRBV30. This CDR3 contains 19 residues. Germline V gene lookup returns CDR1 GTSNPN and CDR2 SVGIG (reference sequence). CDR3 in amino acids: CAWSVPMGGVRMSNQPQHF.

This chain links TRBV4-3 with TRBJ1-4. The CDR3 contains 15 residues. Per the germline V gene, CDR1 is LGHNA and CDR2 is YSLEER. The CDR3 reads CASSQDSGPNEKLFF.

CDR3 in amino acids: CAWSERLNTEAFF. The chain is built from TRBV30 and TRBJ1-1. The CDR3 consists of 13 residues. Germline loops: CDR1 GTSNPN, CDR2 SVGIG (reference sequence).

V is TRBV5-1 and J is TRBJ1-1. Germline CDR1 reads SGHRS; CDR2 reads YFSETQ. The CDR3 is made up of 15 amino acids. CDR3 sequence reads: CASSLPASSNTEAFF.

The CDR3 loop is CASNRLGAGTQYF. This rearrangement joins TRBV5-8 to TRBJ2-5; TCRdb selects TRBD1, and the lack of DNA leaves this call unchecked. The length of the CDR3 is 13 residues. Germline assignment: CDR1 SGHTS and CDR2 YDEGEE.

This chain joins TRBV3-1 and TRBJ1-1. This CDR3 spans 12 amino acids. The V gene's germline CDR1 is LGHDT and CDR2 YNNKEL (reference sequence). CDR3 residues: CASSPGYTEAFF.

The V and J genes are TRBV27 and TRBJ1-2; TCRdb calls TRBD1, which cannot be checked without DNA. CDR1 and CDR2 (germline): MNHEY, SMNVEV (reference sequence). The CDR3 runs 14 residues. The CDR3 loop reads CASSPIQGNYGYTF.